This T cell receptor (beta chain) was profiled in a study of blood T cell repertoires in COVID-19. Turning to the study itself: Samples of COVID-19 (acute and convalescent) were obtained from the United States, Italy and Spain. The cDNA or gDNA used as material had been derived from T cells, B-cell-depleted T cells, or PBMCs.

Authors' methods: Cell counts per sample came from amplifying reference gene primers. Sequenced by immunoSEQ multiplex PCR; TCRdb stores in-frame clones only, minus some. V, J and clone size were drawn from that table, and D and trimming were deduced from the DNA. This sample has approximately 30,000 clones; around 89% occur once, and the top ten carry 0.55% to 0.7%. This CDR3 contains 12 residues. V dropped 6 bases and J dropped 13; count of bases not matched to a gene: 10. The germline gives CDR1 SGHKS, CDR2 YYEKEE (reference sequence). The source of this sequence is a woman between 35 and 50 years old with active or convalescent COVID-19. The chain uses TRBV5-5 and TRBJ2-3; TRBD1 matches 8 bases. Sample: peripheral blood. CDR3 in amino acids: CASTQPGQEEYF. DNA of the CDR3: TGTGCCAGCACGCAACCGGGACAGGAGGAGTATTTT.